The next 22 T cell receptor beta chains were all read from a single sample in a study of CD8+ T cells in alopecia areata. Noted treatment: oral pan-JAK inhibitor, 5-10 mg twice daily. Sequencing used cDNA as its template, made by extracting RNA and reverse transcribing it. Profiled with immunoSEQ multiplex PCR; TCRdb holds only in-frame clones, not every one. The data contain about 190,000 clones, roughly three fifths of them singletons. The sequences come from CD4+ T cells sorted from blood, collected at week 4, from a patient treated with tofacitinib. Receptor source: a human donor with alopecia areata.

This clone was recorded once. The chain couples TRBV5-1 to TRBJ1-5; D unresolved. Germline-derived CDR1 and CDR2 are SGHRS and YFSETQ. Deletions cut 6 bases from V and 1 base from J, with 17 bases between. This CDR3 has 16 amino acids. The CDR3 nucleotides are TGCGCCAGCACCCCGCTCCTCACAGAGAGCAATCAGCCCCAGCATTTT. This codes for CASTPLLTESNQPQHF.

The rearrangement uses TRBV29-1 and TRBJ2-2, with a weak D call TRBD2 (5 bases). CDR1 and CDR2 (germline): SQVTM, ANQGSEA. Trimming shortened V by 0 bases and J by 1 base, and 9 bases separated the two germline ends. This CDR3 has 15 amino acids. The CDR3 sequence: CSVEERLKNTGELFF. The CDR3 bases are TGCAGCGTTGAAGAAAGACTAAAGAACACCGGGGAGCTGTTTTTT.

The rearrangement links TRBV10-3 to TRBJ2-5; 10 bases map to TRBD1. The length of the CDR3 is 14 residues. V was clipped by 4 bases and J by 5 bases; unmatched bases: 4. Germline loops: CDR1 ENHRY, CDR2 SYGVKD. Here the CDR3 DNA reads TGTGCCATCAGTGGACAGGGGGCAGGGGAGACCCAGTACTTC. This codes for CAISGQGAGETQYF.

This chain joins TRBV10-3 and TRBJ1-1, with 7 nucleotides matching TRBD1. The CDR3 runs 14 residues. With 6 bases clipped from V and 1 base from J, the junction kept 5 bases outside the gene matches. Germline values: CDR1 ENHRY, CDR2 SYGVKD. The CDR3 sequence: CAIRPRQGNTEAFF. For the CDR3, the DNA is TGTGCCATCAGACCTAGACAGGGGAACACTGAAGCTTTCTTT.

This clone was recorded a few times. This rearrangement joins TRBV27 to TRBJ1-1, with a weak D call TRBD1 (6 bases). V shed 4 bases and J shed 11 bases, with 20 bases lying between them. Germline assignment: CDR1 MNHEY and CDR2 SMNVEV (reference sequence). This CDR3 has 14 amino acids. This CDR3 is CASSSRGKVVEAFF. The CDR3 DNA follows: TGTGCCAGCAGTTCCAGGGGTAAAGTGGTGGAGGCTTTCTTT.

The chain carries TRBV29-1 and TRBJ2-7, with unresolved D. The CDR3 is made up of 11 amino acids. The V end was cut by 7 bases, the J end by 6 bases, with 13 bases between. Germline values: CDR1 SQVTM, CDR2 ANQGSEA. CDR3 DNA: TGCAGCGCAAACAACCTAGGCGAGCAGTACTTC. Translation: CSANNLGEQYF.

The chain joins TRBV30 to TRBJ1-3; D is unclear. Germline CDR1 and CDR2: GTSNPN and SVGIG (reference sequence). The CDR3 sequence is 13 residues long. V dropped 3 bases and J dropped 0 bases, with 6 bases sitting between them. For the CDR3, the DNA is TGTGCCTGGAGACAGAGCTCTGGAAACACCATATATTTT. This translates into CAWRQSSGNTIYF.

This sequence joins TRBV29-1 and TRBJ2-1, with 11 bases aligning to TRBD2. Germline V gene sequence: CDR1 SQVTM, CDR2 ANQGSEA. This CDR3 region has 14 residues. CDR3 sequence: CSMGRLAGYNEQFF. DNA of the CDR3: TGCAGTATGGGGAGACTAGCGGGGTACAATGAGCAGTTCTTC.

The chain is built from TRBV27 and TRBJ2-5; 9 bases are a match to TRBD1. Germline V gene lookup returns CDR1 MNHEY and CDR2 SMNVEV (reference sequence). This CDR3 spans 16 amino acids. Losses at the gene ends were 4 bases for V and 5 bases for J; bases not matched to a gene: 11. The CDR3 nucleotides read TGTGCCAGCAGTTCCCGCCGGGACAGGGTGGGCGAGACCCAGTACTTC. Protein: CASSSRRDRVGETQYF.

As regards this clone: The sample contains more than one DNA sequence encoding this CDR3. DNA for the CDR3: TGCAGCGTTGAAGTGGCGGGCACAGATACGCAGTATTTT. Translation gives CSVEVAGTDTQYF. The rearrangement uses TRBV29-1 and TRBJ2-3; no reliable D call. CDR1 is SQVTM and CDR2 is ANQGSEA in the germline V gene. This CDR3 comprises 13 residues. Trimming pared 1 base from V and 1 base from J, leaving 6 bases between.

In this sample, this clone turned up a few times. The J gene is TRBJ2-2, the V gene TRBV19; D could derive from TRBD1 or TRBD2 (5 bases each). Trimming took 6 bases from V and 5 from J, leaving 13 bases between them. The germline CDR1 and CDR2 sequences are LNHDA and SQIVND (reference sequence). This CDR3 is built from 14 residues. The CDR3 region is CASSQGAPTGELFF. CDR3 nucleotides: TGTGCCAGTAGCCAGGGAGCTCCAACCGGGGAGCTGTTTTTT.

The J gene is TRBJ2-5, the V gene TRBV29-1; D call uncertain. Germline assignment: CDR1 SQVTM and CDR2 ANQGSEA. The CDR3 sequence is 14 residues long. The V end lost 7 bases, the J end lost 5 bases, and 20 bases lay between the germline ends. CDR3 amino acids: CSAPSSGSGETQYF. The CDR3 DNA reads TGCAGCGCCCCGTCGAGTGGCTCGGGCGAGACCCAGTACTTC. The entire variable domain, with the rest obtained from reference TRBV29-1 and TRBJ2-5, is as follows: SAVISQKPSRDICQRGTSLTIQCQVDSQVTMMFWYRQQPGQSLTLIATANQGSEATYESGFVIDKFPISRPNLTFSTLTVSNMSPEDSSIYLCSAPSSGSGETQYFGPGTRLLVL.

The rearrangement joins TRBV2 to TRBJ2-7; unclear D gene. V lost 3 bases to trimming and J lost 7 bases, with 7 bases between them. CDR3 length: 11 residues. Looked up from germline, CDR1 is SNHLY and CDR2 is FYNNEI. The CDR3 nucleotides are TGTGCCAGCAGTGATTGGAGAGAGCAGTACTTC. This encodes CASSDWREQYF.

V usage is TRBV5-1 and J usage is TRBJ2-3, with 9 bases matching TRBD1. Germline V CDR1 and CDR2: SGHRS, YFSETQ. Trimming took 5 bases from V and 3 from J; bases not matched to a gene: 4. The CDR3 extends over 14 amino acids. CDR3 loop: CASSHRGRTDTQYF. In DNA form, the CDR3 reads TGCGCCAGCAGTCACAGGGGGCGGACAGATACGCAGTATTTT.

This clone has a handful of counts. The chain employs TRBV29-1 and TRBJ2-7, with D unresolved. Germline CDR1 and CDR2: SQVTM and ANQGSEA. With 1 base removed from V and 4 bases from J, the gap between germline ends came to 14 bases. The CDR3 totals 14 residues. The chain's CDR3 is CSVEVVTWPYEQYF. The CDR3 DNA is TGCAGCGTTGAAGTGGTGACTTGGCCTTACGAGCAGTACTTC.

The genes are TRBV10-3 and TRBJ2-3, with D uncertain. Trimming took off 6 bases at V and 4 bases at J, with 8 bases between the two ends. The CDR3 consists of 12 residues. Germline V gene data show CDR1 as ENHRY and CDR2 as SYGVKD. In DNA, the CDR3 is TGTGCCATCAGAAGTGGCCCAGATACGCAGTATTTT. Amino acid sequence: CAIRSGPDTQYF.

The CDR3 coding sequence is TGTGCCAGCAGCCTGGCTTCCTACAATGAGCAGTTCTTC. Its translation is CASSLASYNEQFF. The J gene is TRBJ2-1, the V gene TRBV7-8, with D unclear. The length of the CDR3 is 13 residues. With 5 bases removed from V and 1 base from J, the gap between germline ends came to 6 bases. The germline V gene encodes CDR1 SGHVS and CDR2 FQNEAQ.

This chain links TRBV6-5 with TRBJ2-5; D may be TRBD1 (6 bases). From germline, CDR1 is MNHEY and CDR2 SVGAGI. V was clipped by 2 bases and J by 1 base, with 11 bases between them. CDR3 length equals 15 residues. The CDR3 loop reads CASSYRGQFQETQYF. CDR3 in DNA: TGTGCCAGCAGTTACCGTGGACAGTTCCAAGAGACCCAGTACTTC.

This clone was detected only a few times. The V gene is TRBV15, the J gene TRBJ1-4, with a weak D call TRBD1 (5 bases). The CDR3 is 13 residues long. The V gene's germline CDR1 is LNHNV and CDR2 YYDKDF (reference sequence). V was shortened by 0 bases and J by 12 bases, with 11 bases between the two germline ends. As DNA, the CDR3 is TGTGCCACCAGCAGAGATAGGGACGCGGAACTGTTTTTT. Its translation is CATSRDRDAELFF.

V and J are TRBV7-9 and TRBJ2-5; unclear D gene. The J call may be mistaken, given a closer DNA end match to TRBJ2-7. This CDR3 spans 12 amino acids. Germline V lookup: CDR1 SEHNR, CDR2 FQNEAQ (reference sequence). This chain's CDR3 is CASSLGAYEQYF. The DNA of the CDR3 is TGTGCCAGCAGCTTAGGGGCCTACGAGCAGTACTTC.

The chain couples TRBV29-1 to TRBJ2-7; 9 bases are a match to TRBD1. J lost 3 bases, V lost 5 bases, and 8 bases had no gene match. The CDR3 covers 14 residues. Germline values: CDR1 SQVTM, CDR2 ANQGSEA. The CDR3 DNA follows: TGCAGCGTTTCGCGCGGGACAGGGAGCTACGAGCAGTACTTC. This codes for CSVSRGTGSYEQYF.

J is TRBJ1-5 and V is TRBV6-5; TRBD1 might be the D (6 bases). V gave up 10 bases and J gave up 5 bases, with 12 bases separating them. The germline gives CDR1 MNHEY, CDR2 SVGAGI. The CDR3 has 12 residues. The CDR3 DNA reads as TGTGCCACCGCGACAGGTGATCAGCCCCAGCATTTT. Protein: CATATGDQPQHF.